This TCR beta chain originates from a study of T cells in Graves' hyperthyroidism and ophthalmopathy. The investigators amplified TCR beta CDR3 regions from RNA transcripts. Using the HTBI primer set, a first-round RT-PCR was run on the TCR CDR3. TCRdb itself ran the multiplex PCR reads through MiXCR, one entry per CDR3 protein. Of 500,000 to 800,000 distinct CDR3 sequences detected, approximately 42% appear once; the ten largest clones hold roughly 6.5%. CDR3 length: 12 amino acids. J gave up 6 bases and V 8 bases, and 4 bases lay outside the gene matches. CDR1 SQVTM and CDR2 ANQGSEA come from the germline V gene. Patients were excluded because of uncontrolled infection, other autoimmune disease, pregnancy or lactation. Diagnosis rested on symptoms, serum thyroxine and TRAb, thyroid ultrasound, and orbital computed tomography.

This sequence originates from an adult man with Graves' disease, either hyperthyroidism or ophthalmopathy (not recorded which). Sequenced material: peripheral blood or thyroid tissue (not recorded which). The V and J genes are TRBV29-1 and TRBJ1-4, with 9 nucleotides matching TRBD1. The CDR3 loop reads CSRTGGDEKLFF. The CDR3 bases are TGCAGCCGCACAGGGGGCGATGAAAAACTGTTTTTT.